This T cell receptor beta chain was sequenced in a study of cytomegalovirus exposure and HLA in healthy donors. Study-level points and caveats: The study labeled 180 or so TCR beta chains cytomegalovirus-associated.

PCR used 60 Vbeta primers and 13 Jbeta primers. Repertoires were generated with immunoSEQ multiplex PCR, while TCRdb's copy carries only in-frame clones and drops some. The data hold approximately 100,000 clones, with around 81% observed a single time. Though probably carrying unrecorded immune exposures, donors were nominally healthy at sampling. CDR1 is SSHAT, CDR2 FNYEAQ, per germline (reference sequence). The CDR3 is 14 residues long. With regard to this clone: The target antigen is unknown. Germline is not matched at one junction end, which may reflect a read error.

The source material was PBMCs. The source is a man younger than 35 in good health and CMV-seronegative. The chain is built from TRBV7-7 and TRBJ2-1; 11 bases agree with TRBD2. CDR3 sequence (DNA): TGTGCTAGCAGTCGGACTAGCGGGTACAATGAGCAGTTCTTC. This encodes CASSRTSGYNEQFF.